This TCR beta chain comes out of a study of blood T cell repertoires in COVID-19 (dated by TCRdb to the early 2020s). As for the study more broadly: Samples from collaborators originated in the United States, Italy and Spain and spanned both the acute and convalescent phases of COVID-19. The prospective study material was composed of cDNA or gDNA derived from T cells, B-cell-depleted T cells, or PBMCs. Subjects who had been exposed to COVID-19, were actively infected with it, or had recovered from it provided the deeply sampled blood TCRbeta repertoires that made up the dataset. The repertoires were made available in a free public database intended to serve as a resource for research on the immune response to SARS-CoV-2. Samples came from the ongoing ImmuneRACE study (first 160 participants) plus 1,254 subjects from 6 global collaborators. Sample metadata almost always included a de-identified subject ID, COVID-19 status, age in years and sex. HLA class I and class II types, where available, came from metadata supplied by the sample provider rather than from assay-based typing.

TCRbeta CDR3 regions were amplified from genomic DNA by means of the immunoSEQ Assay, a bias-controlled multiplex PCR. The source study handled its data this way. The number of nucleated cells in each sample was estimated from the amplification of reference gene primers within the assay. To quantify the absolute abundance of each unique TCRbeta CDR3 rearrangement, sequence reads were collapsed and filtered. Productive Simpson clonality was computed per sample as the square root of Simpson's diversity index over productive rearrangements. TCRdb holds this immuneACCESS table with in-frame rearrangements only. Some clones are missing; in checked studies, unresolved V genes explain under half, and the rest has no known cause. The DNA gave D and trimming, while V, J and clone size come from that table. This sample gives 150,000 to 190,000 clones in total; 80% to 90% of them show up just once. Around 7% of the sample is held by the ten biggest clonotypes.

Relative to germline, V is 6 bases shorter and J is 3 bases shorter, with 11 bases between their ends. The germline V gene encodes CDR1 LNHDA and CDR2 SQIVND (reference sequence). Inclusive of the bounding cysteine and phenylalanine, the CDR3 is 14 residues long. The read is trimmed to its CDR3 DNA, 42 bases read in frame from base 1. Enrolling through a virtual design, the prospective study's participants ranged in age from roughly 18 to 90 years and lived across 20 to 25 United States geographic areas. Cohort assignment in the prospective study relied on participant-reported clinical history from a screening survey and a study questionnaire. For ImmuneRACE Cohort 3, a participant was defined as recovered based on two consecutive negative NP/OP PCR tests, clearance by a healthcare professional, or resolution of symptoms. In the prospective study, whole blood, serum and a nasopharyngeal or oropharyngeal swab were collected from each participant by mobile phlebotomists. Additional blood draws and questionnaires over an approximately 2-month period could optionally be provided by prospective study participants. Prospective study blood samples were shipped either frozen or at room temperature before DNA extraction.

What the research found in general, with its limitations: Clinical and demographic metadata were provided uncurated, with the amount varying by source and participant.

On this clone itself: This receptor's antigen is unknown. The input lacks base qualities; no much larger clone sits a single base away.

The rearrangement joined TRBV19 to TRBJ1-4; TRBD1 is possibly the D segment (6 matching bases). The receptor was isolated from a man aged 50 to 60 who had recovered from COVID-19. Sequencing was performed on PBMCs or T cells enriched from blood (not recorded which). The CDR3 protein sequence reads: CASSQQGSNEKLFF. The nucleotide sequence is TGTGCCAGTAGCCAACAGGGATCTAATGAAAAACTGTTTTTT.